Listed below are T cell receptor beta chains from one sample, sequenced in a study of human T cells and chemical hapten exposure. TCRdb reanalysed the RACE reads using MiXCR and keeps one entry per CDR3 protein. The sample includes fewer than 70,000 distinct CDR3 sequences, approximately 6.7% of them seen just once. Source: whole blood, taken in connection with sensitization to the hapten diphenylcyclopropenone (DPC). Receptor source: a woman in her twenties or thirties with alopecia areata. Some clones in this sample may be carry-over from other donors' samples. Each CDR3 is given with its conserved first and last residue. A D gene is named only where the DNA matches it firmly. Size is omitted from some rows. Given values are once, few, many or a class for expanded clones.

CDR3 DNA: TGTGCCAGCAGTCCGGGGGGGTGGGATACGCAGTATTTT
CDR3 protein: CASSPGGWDTQYF
CDR3 length: 13
D gene: TRBD2
clone size: many
J gene: TRBJ2-3
V gene: TRBV6-5

CDR3 DNA: TGTGCCAGCTCACCACAGGAAGAGGCAGGGAGTCAGCCCCAGCATTTT
CDR3 protein: CASSPQEEAGSQPQHF
CDR3 length: 16
D gene: NA
clone size: many
J gene: TRBJ1-5
V gene: TRBV18

CDR3 DNA: TGTGCCAGTAGGACCACAACTAATGAAAAACTGTTTTTT
CDR3 protein: CASRTTTNEKLFF
CDR3 length: 13
D gene: NA
clone size: few
J gene: TRBJ1-4
V gene: TRBV19

CDR3 DNA: TGTGCCACCCGACATGGGCCAGGGGATGGGATGAACACTGAAGCTTTCTTT
CDR3 protein: CATRHGPGDGMNTEAFF
CDR3 length: 17
D gene: NA
clone size: many
J gene: TRBJ1-1
V gene: TRBV10-3

CDR3 DNA: TGTGCCAACAGCCAATGGATTAGCCCCTACGAGCAGTACTTC
CDR3 protein: CANSQWISPYEQYF
CDR3 length: 14
D gene: NA
clone size: few
J gene: TRBJ2-7
V gene: TRBV3-1

CDR3 DNA: TGCGCCAGCAGCTTGTATGTAGGGAACACTGAAGCTTTCTTT
CDR3 protein: CASSLYVGNTEAFF
CDR3 length: 14
D gene: NA
clone size: many
J gene: TRBJ1-1
V gene: TRBV5-1

CDR3 DNA: TGTGCCAGCAGCTCCGATTATAATTCACCCCTCCACTTT
CDR3 protein: CASSSDYNSPLHF
CDR3 length: 13
D gene: NA
clone size: few
J gene: TRBJ1-6
V gene: TRBV7-3

CDR3 DNA: TGTGCCAGCAGTTTAGGGGGTTCGGTCGGGGAGACCCAGTACTTC
CDR3 protein: CASSLGGSVGETQYF
CDR3 length: 15
D gene: NA
clone size: many
J gene: TRBJ2-5
V gene: TRBV12-3/TRBV12-4

CDR3 DNA: TGTGCCAGCAGCCCCAGGTCCTCTGGAAACACCATATATTTT
CDR3 protein: CASSPRSSGNTIYF
CDR3 length: 14
D gene: NA
clone size: many
J gene: TRBJ1-3
V gene: TRBV7-2

CDR3 DNA: TGCAGTGCTCTGGGACTAGCGGGTTCCAGTGAGCAGTTCTTC
CDR3 protein: CSALGLAGSSEQFF
CDR3 length: 14
D gene: TRBD2
clone size: few
J gene: TRBJ2-1
V gene: TRBV20-1

CDR3 DNA: TGTGCCAGCAGCTTAAGGACCCCGGACGGACGCGACTATGGCTACACCTTC
CDR3 protein: CASSLRTPDGRDYGYTF
CDR3 length: 17
D gene: NA
clone size: NA
J gene: TRBJ1-2
V gene: TRBV7-3

CDR3 DNA: TGTGCCAGCAGTTTAGGGGACAGGGGGCGTAGTGAGCAGTTCTTC
CDR3 protein: CASSLGDRGRSEQFF
CDR3 length: 15
D gene: TRBD1
clone size: many
J gene: TRBJ2-1
V gene: TRBV12-3/TRBV12-4

CDR3 DNA: TGCAGTGCTTGGGGAGACTATGGCTACACCTTC
CDR3 protein: CSAWGDYGYTF
CDR3 length: 11
D gene: NA
clone size: many
J gene: TRBJ1-2
V gene: TRBV20-1

CDR3 DNA: TGCAGTGCTAGTCGAGGGTCCGGCTACACCTTC
CDR3 protein: CSASRGSGYTF
CDR3 length: 11
D gene: NA
clone size: many
J gene: TRBJ1-2
V gene: TRBV20-1

CDR3 DNA: TGTGCCAGCTCCCGAAACCAGGGCGGTGTGGGCAATCAGCCCCAGCATTTT
CDR3 protein: CASSRNQGGVGNQPQHF
CDR3 length: 17
D gene: NA
clone size: many
J gene: TRBJ1-5
V gene: TRBV18

CDR3 DNA: TGTGCCAGCAGCTTAGTTGTTGTAGCGGGGACCATAAGCCCCACAGATACGCAGTATTTT
CDR3 protein: CASSLVVVAGTISPTDTQYF
CDR3 length: 20
D gene: TRBD2
clone size: many
J gene: TRBJ2-3
V gene: TRBV7-2

CDR3 DNA: TGTGCCAGCAGTCCCCGGTCTGTCATCCCTGAAGCTTTCTTT
CDR3 protein: CASSPRSVIPEAFF
CDR3 length: 14
D gene: NA
clone size: NA
J gene: TRBJ1-1
V gene: TRBV27

CDR3 DNA: TGTGCCAGCAGATGGACGGGGAGGGATCAGCCCCAGCATTTT
CDR3 protein: CASRWTGRDQPQHF
CDR3 length: 14
D gene: NA
clone size: many
J gene: TRBJ1-5
V gene: TRBV12-3/TRBV12-4

CDR3 DNA: TGTGCCAGCAGCTTACAGGACTACAATGAGCAGTTCTTC
CDR3 protein: CASSLQDYNEQFF
CDR3 length: 13
D gene: NA
clone size: many
J gene: TRBJ2-1
V gene: TRBV7-8

CDR3 DNA: TGCAGCGTTGAACGAACCCCAGTTCCCAGCAATCAGCCCCAGCATTTT
CDR3 protein: CSVERTPVPSNQPQHF
CDR3 length: 16
D gene: NA
clone size: many
J gene: TRBJ1-5
V gene: TRBV29-1

CDR3 DNA: TGCGCCAGCAGTGAGTCTAGCGGGGGTCAAGAGACCCAGTACTTC
CDR3 protein: CASSESSGGQETQYF
CDR3 length: 15
D gene: TRBD2
clone size: many
J gene: TRBJ2-5
V gene: TRBV10-1

CDR3 DNA: TGTGCCAGCAGGCCGGTAGGCTCTGGGGCCAACGTCCTGACTTTC
CDR3 protein: CASRPVGSGANVLTF
CDR3 length: 15
D gene: NA
clone size: many
J gene: TRBJ2-6
V gene: TRBV12-3/TRBV12-4

CDR3 DNA: TGCGCCAGCAGCCAAGCGTGGACTAGCGGGGGCACAGATACGCAGTATTTT
CDR3 protein: CASSQAWTSGGTDTQYF
CDR3 length: 17
D gene: TRBD2
clone size: many
J gene: TRBJ2-3
V gene: TRBV4-1

CDR3 DNA: TGTGCCAGCAGTTCTGGGACAGGTACCAAAAACATTCAGTACTTC
CDR3 protein: CASSSGTGTKNIQYF
CDR3 length: 15
D gene: TRBD1
clone size: NA
J gene: TRBJ2-4
V gene: TRBV27

CDR3 DNA: TGTGCCAGCGCCAGGGGGGGCCGGAGGCAAGAGACCCAGTACTTC
CDR3 protein: CASARGGRRQETQYF
CDR3 length: 15
D gene: NA
clone size: few
J gene: TRBJ2-5
V gene: TRBV3-1

CDR3 DNA: TGTGCCAGCAGCAACGGGGGGCCGAGAAGGGGCACTGAAGCTTTCTTT
CDR3 protein: CASSNGGPRRGTEAFF
CDR3 length: 16
D gene: NA
clone size: many
J gene: TRBJ1-1
V gene: TRBV7-3

CDR3 DNA: TGTGCCAGCAGCTTTTCCGGTCAGGGGCCAGATACGCAGTATTTT
CDR3 protein: CASSFSGQGPDTQYF
CDR3 length: 15
D gene: NA
clone size: many
J gene: TRBJ2-3
V gene: TRBV5-5

CDR3 DNA: TGTGCCAGCAGCTTAAGTACAGGGCGTTACTCTGGAAACACCATATATTTT
CDR3 protein: CASSLSTGRYSGNTIYF
CDR3 length: 17
D gene: NA
clone size: many
J gene: TRBJ1-3
V gene: TRBV7-2

CDR3 DNA: TGTGCCAGCAGTTACGGGGGCTCTGGAAACACCATATATTTT
CDR3 protein: CASSYGGSGNTIYF
CDR3 length: 14
D gene: NA
clone size: NA
J gene: TRBJ1-3
V gene: TRBV6-5

CDR3 DNA: TGCGCCAGCAGCTTGGGGGGACGGAATCAGCCCCAGCATTTT
CDR3 protein: CASSLGGRNQPQHF
CDR3 length: 14
D gene: NA
clone size: few
J gene: TRBJ1-5
V gene: TRBV5-1

CDR3 DNA: TGTGCCAGCAGCTCCGGGACGAGATACACAGGAGATACGCAGTATTTT
CDR3 protein: CASSSGTRYTGDTQYF
CDR3 length: 16
D gene: NA
clone size: NA
J gene: TRBJ2-3
V gene: TRBV11-2

CDR3 DNA: TGCGCCAGCAGTCAATGGGGACCTCCACGATACAATGAGCAGTTCTTC
CDR3 protein: CASSQWGPPRYNEQFF
CDR3 length: 16
D gene: NA
clone size: many
J gene: TRBJ2-1
V gene: TRBV23-1

CDR3 DNA: TGCAGTGCTTCAAGACAGGGAGGATTGGTCGCTGAAGCTTTCTTT
CDR3 protein: CSASRQGGLVAEAFF
CDR3 length: 15
D gene: TRBD1
clone size: many
J gene: TRBJ1-1
V gene: TRBV20-1

CDR3 DNA: TGTGCCAGCAGCCAAGCGGGTGTGGAGACCGGGGAGCTGTTTTTT
CDR3 protein: CASSQAGVETGELFF
CDR3 length: 15
D gene: NA
clone size: few
J gene: TRBJ2-2
V gene: TRBV4-2

CDR3 DNA: TGTGCCAGCAGCTTACAGACGCGGGAAAAACTGTTTTTT
CDR3 protein: CASSLQTREKLFF
CDR3 length: 13
D gene: NA
clone size: many
J gene: TRBJ1-4
V gene: TRBV7-8

CDR3 DNA: TGTGCTAGTGGTTTGGTTCGGGGGTACGAGCAGTACTTC
CDR3 protein: CASGLVRGYEQYF
CDR3 length: 13
D gene: NA
clone size: many
J gene: TRBJ2-7
V gene: TRBV12-5

CDR3 DNA: TGTGCCAGCTCCCGATGGTTGGGGAGTGATACGCAGTATTTT
CDR3 protein: CASSRWLGSDTQYF
CDR3 length: 14
D gene: NA
clone size: NA
J gene: TRBJ2-3
V gene: TRBV6-1